One sample yielded the 11 T cell receptor beta chains listed below, sequenced in a study of vaccination and CD4 T cells after COVID-19. Their cognate antigens are unknown. Treatment given: approximately 9-day PBMC culture with coronavirus spike peptide pools or control peptides (ViraFEST assay). Researchers used the Oncomine TCR Beta short-read assay to sequence DNA from cultured CD4+ T cells. One entry per CDR3 protein, called by TCRdb with MiXCR from the PCR reads. The sample holds roughly 15,000 distinct CDR3 sequences, 50% to 70% seen once. The specimen was CD4+ T cells from blood, cultured in vitro, collected after SARS-CoV-2 vaccination. The origin of the receptors is a human donor who had recovered from COVID-19.

This clonotype has just a few counts. V and J are TRBV24-1 and TRBJ1-5, with D perhaps TRBD1 (6 bases). The V end lost 4 bases, the J end lost 5 bases, and 14 bases lay between the germline ends. The CDR3 spans 15 residues. Germline V gene lookup returns CDR1 KGHDR and CDR2 SFDVKD. As DNA, the CDR3 is TGTGCCACCAGTGACAGGGGTCGGGGGGATCAGCCCCAGCATTTT. Residues: CATSDRGRGDQPQHF.

This chain connects TRBV11-2 to TRBJ1-1; 9 nucleotides align to TRBD1. The length of the CDR3 is 14 residues. The germline V gene encodes CDR1 SGHAT and CDR2 FQNNGV. The V segment lost 5 bases and the J segment 1 base; nucleotides outside the gene matches: 2. CDR3 bases: TGTGCCAGCAGCCTGGGACAGGGGAACACTGAAGCTTTCTTT. Translating gives CASSLGQGNTEAFF. Drawing the rest from reference TRBV11-2 and TRBJ1-1, the complete variable domain is EAGVAQSPRYKIIEKRQSVAFWCNPISGHATLYWYQQILGQGPKLLIQFQNNGVVDDSQLPKDRFSAERLKGVDSTLKIQPAKLEDSAVYLCASSLGQGNTEAFFGQGTRLTVV.

This chain links TRBV6-1 with TRBJ2-7; no clear D gene. Trimming removed 6 bases from V and 2 bases from J, with 11 bases in between. Germline V lookup: CDR1 MNHNS, CDR2 SASEGT. The CDR3 has 13 residues. The CDR3 sequence: CASSTGSTYEQYF. Written as DNA, the CDR3 is TGTGCCAGCAGCACCGGGTCTACCTACGAGCAGTACTTC.

This clonotype turned up a few times. This chain joins TRBV20-1 and TRBJ1-2, with 7 bases fitting TRBD1. This CDR3 has 15 amino acids. The V segment lost 5 bases and the J segment 6 bases; nucleotides outside the gene matches: 15. CDR1 DFQATT and CDR2 SNEGSKA come from the germline V gene (reference sequence). As DNA, the CDR3 is TGCAGTGCTCCCGTAGACAGGGTTTATGGAGATGGCTACACCTTC. Translated: CSAPVDRVYGDGYTF.

The chain is built from TRBV14 and TRBJ1-2; 7 bases map to TRBD1. V shed 3 bases and J 6 bases; nucleotides not matched to a gene: 13. The germline gives CDR1 SGHDN, CDR2 FVKESK. The CDR3 is 16 amino acids. CDR3: CASSHRTGLLNHGYTF. Here the CDR3 DNA reads TGTGCCAGCAGCCATCGGACAGGTCTCCTCAATCATGGCTACACCTTC.

The J gene is TRBJ2-5, the V gene TRBV11-3; 9 nucleotides line up with TRBD2. CDR1 SGHNT and CDR2 YENEEA come from the germline V gene. The V gene end was trimmed by 5 bases and the J gene end by 2 bases; junction bases not matched to a gene: 6. This CDR3 is 15 amino acids long. CDR3 sequence: CASSTGLASQETQYF. The CDR3 DNA sequence: TGTGCCAGCAGCACGGGACTAGCTTCTCAAGAGACCCAGTACTTC.

This clonotype was seen only a few times. V and J are TRBV27 and TRBJ1-1, with 10 bases that match TRBD1. Germline CDR1 MNHEY, CDR2 SMNVEV (reference sequence). CDR3 length: 15 amino acids. The V and J ends lost 4 bases and 7 bases, in that order; junction bases with no gene match: 9. CDR3 DNA: TGTGCCAGCAGTTCCGCGGGACAGGGGAAGCGTGAAGCTTTCTTT. Translation gives CASSSAGQGKREAFF.

The chain employs TRBV7-3 and TRBJ1-1, with D tentatively TRBD1 (5 bases). V lost 5 bases and J lost 1, with 8 bases in between. Germline V lookup: CDR1 SGHTA, CDR2 FQGTGA. The CDR3 is made up of 13 amino acids. DNA of the CDR3: TGTGCCAGCAGCCGTCAGGGGAACACTGAAGCTTTCTTT. This gives the protein CASSRQGNTEAFF.

This clonotype has more than one count but fewer than ten. The chain employs TRBV29-1 and TRBJ1-1, with D tentatively TRBD1 (5 bases). Germline assignment: CDR1 SQVTM and CDR2 ANQGSEA. There are 12 residues in the CDR3. The V end was cut by 7 bases, the J end by 4 bases, with 13 bases between. The CDR3 loop is CSGGASGTEAFF. CDR3 DNA: TGCAGCGGAGGGGCGAGCGGCACTGAAGCTTTCTTT.

The chain employs TRBV6-1 and TRBJ2-3; no clear D gene. Per germline, CDR1 MNHNS and CDR2 SASEGT. V lost 4 bases and J 6 bases, leaving 8 bases between the germline ends. This CDR3 contains 12 residues. The CDR3 is CASSATADTQYF. The CDR3 nucleotides read TGTGCCAGCAGTGCCACCGCGGATACGCAGTATTTT.

J is TRBJ2-2 and V is TRBV20-1, with 7 bases identical to TRBD2. V lost 5 bases to trimming and J lost 6 bases; unmatched junction nucleotides: 9. Germline assignment: CDR1 DFQATT and CDR2 SNEGSKA (reference sequence). This CDR3 spans 14 amino acids. The CDR3 region has the DNA TGCAGTGCTTCCGGGACTAACGGCCCCGGGGAGCTGTTTTTT. It translates to CSASGTNGPGELFF.